This T cell receptor beta chain was found in a study of T cells in Graves' hyperthyroidism and ophthalmopathy. Using RNA transcripts as the source, TCR beta CDR3 regions were amplified. The TCR CDR3 was amplified in a first-round RT-PCR using the HTBI primer set. TCRdb independently ran MiXCR on the multiplex PCR reads; one entry per CDR3 protein. Seen here are about 290,000 distinct CDR3 sequences, 15% to 20% observed once, and the top ten hold around 34%. Uncontrolled infections, other autoimmune diseases, pregnancy or lactation led to exclusion of patients. The CDR3 is 12 amino acids. CDR1 SGHAT and CDR2 FQDESV come from the germline V gene (reference sequence). With 4 bases removed from V and 6 bases from J, the gap between germline ends came to 10 bases. This clonotype showed up just a few times.

The clonotype originates from a man aged 30-40 years with Graves' hyperthyroidism. The sequenced sample was blood. The chain has TRBV11-1 and TRBJ2-7; no clear D. DNA of the CDR3: TGTGCCAGCAGCTCGGCAGCAAGCGAGCAGTACTTC. Translating it yields CASSSAASEQYF.